This is a list of T cell receptor beta chains from one sample in a study of cytomegalovirus exposure and HLA in healthy donors. Sequencing used immunoSEQ multiplex PCR; TCRdb keeps in-frame clones, though not all of them. The top ten hold approximately 2.2% of the sample, which has about 67,000 clones, roughly 65% seen once. What was sequenced was PBMCs. The receptor source for this set is a woman aged 25 to 39 in good health and CMV-seronegative. Each CDR3 is given with its conserved first and last residue. The D gene is left open where the match is weak. Size tells how often a clone was seen (once, few, many) or the class of an expanded clone, and some rows leave it out.

>15|TRBV6-1|-|TRBJ1-3|few
TGTGCCAGCAGTGTATCCCGGGACTCTGGAAACACCATATATTTT
CASSVSRDSGNTIYF
>17|TRBV4-1|TRBD2|TRBJ2-5|-
TGCGCCAGCAGCCAAGGACTAGCGGGAGATCTCCAAGAGACCCAGTACTTC
CASSQGLAGDLQETQYF
>14|TRBV5-3|TRBD1|TRBJ2-7|-
TGTGCCAGCAGCATGACAGGGAGTACCTACGAGCAGTACTTC
CASSMTGSTYEQYF
>16|TRBV19|-|TRBJ1-2|-
TGTGCCAGTAGTATAGAAGAGGGATGGCTCTTCTATGGCTACACCTTC
CASSIEEGWLFYGYTF
>13|TRBV7-9|-|TRBJ1-1|-
TGTGCCAGCAGCTTAGGTTCCTCTCCTGAAGCTTTCTTT
CASSLGSSPEAFF
>15|TRBV11-3|-|TRBJ1-3|-
TGTGCCAGCAGCTTGGGGCTGATCTATGGAAACACCATATATTTT
CASSLGLIYGNTIYF
>15|TRBV6-4|-|TRBJ2-2|-
TGTGCCAGCAGTGAGGAGGGATCGGACACCGGGGAGCTGTTTTTT
CASSEEGSDTGELFF
>13|TRBV7-7|TRBD1|TRBJ1-5|-
TGTGCCAGCAGCCCAGGACAGGGAGGGCCCCAGCATTTT
CASSPGQGGPQHF
>14|TRBV5-1|-|TRBJ2-1|-
TGCGCCAGCAGCTTGATACAGGGGCGGGAAGAGCAGTTCTTC
CASSLIQGREEQFF
>14|TRBV6-5|-|TRBJ2-3|-
TGTGCCAGCAGTTATCGGTCCCCCCGTGATACGCAGTATTTT
CASSYRSPRDTQYF
>14|TRBV11-2|TRBD1|TRBJ1-4|few
TGTGCCAGCAGCCCCGGGACAGGGGAAGAAAAACTGTTTTTT
CASSPGTGEEKLFF
>14|TRBV7-2|TRBD2|TRBJ2-5|-
TGTGCCAGCAGCCCAGCTAGCGGGGTTGTTGGTTTTTACTTC
CASSPASGVVGFYF
>14|TRBV6-6|-|TRBJ2-1|few
TGTGCCAGCAGTTACACCCCAGGGGACAATGAGCAGTTCTTC
CASSYTPGDNEQFF
>13|TRBV13|-|TRBJ2-5|-
TGTGCCAGCAGCTTCCGGAGCCAAGAGACCCAGTACTTC
CASSFRSQETQYF
>14|TRBV10-3|-|TRBJ2-1|-
TGTGCCATCAGTGGCGGGGCCAGGATGGATGAGCAGTTCTTC
CAISGGARMDEQFF
>12|TRBV2|-|TRBJ2-3|-
TGTGCCAGCAGGCGGACAGCAGATACGCAGTATTTT
CASRRTADTQYF
>14|TRBV28|TRBD1|TRBJ1-5|-
TGTGCCAGCAGTTCTGGACAGGATAATCAGCCCCAGCATTTT
CASSSGQDNQPQHF
>14|TRBV28|TRBD1|TRBJ2-7|-
TGTGCCAGCAGGAGACAGGGGGGGACTACCGAGCAGTACTTC
CASRRQGGTTEQYF
>15|TRBV6-6|-|TRBJ1-3|-
TGTGCCAGCAGTTACTCGCGTTCTCTTGGAAACACCATATATTTT
CASSYSRSLGNTIYF
>14|TRBV7-2|-|TRBJ2-3|-
TGTGCCAGCAGCTTAGCGCTAGCAGGTGATACGCAGTATTTT
CASSLALAGDTQYF
>15|TRBV7-8|TRBD2|TRBJ2-1|-
TGTGCCAGCAGCTCTCCGGGACTAACCTACAATGAGCAGTTCTTC
CASSSPGLTYNEQFF
>15|TRBV19|TRBD1|TRBJ1-3|-
TGTGCCAGTAAAGGGACAGGGGCGCCCGGAAACACCATATATTTT
CASKGTGAPGNTIYF
>14|TRBV5-1|TRBD1|TRBJ2-7|few
TGCGCCAGCAGTCCGGGACAGGGGGTGGGGGAGCAGTACTTC
CASSPGQGVGEQYF
>13|TRBV6-1|TRBD2|TRBJ2-1|-
TGTGCCAGCAGGCTAGCGGGGGTCAATGAGCAGTTCTTC
CASRLAGVNEQFF
>15|TRBV19|TRBD1|TRBJ2-5|-
TGTGCCAGTAGTATTCCCGGGACAGGGGAAGAGACCCAGTACTTC
CASSIPGTGEETQYF
>14|TRBV25-1|-|TRBJ1-1|-
TGTGCCAGCAGTCCGCACAGGGCTACCGCTGAAGCTTTCTTT
CASSPHRATAEAFF
>17|TRBV5-1|TRBD1|TRBJ2-2|once
TGCGCCAGCAGCTACCGACAGGGGGCGTTTAGCACCGGGGAGCTGTTTTTT
CASSYRQGAFSTGELFF
>17|TRBV30|-|TRBJ1-2|-
TGTGCCTGGAGCCATACATATGGACTGCGTGTTTTTGGTGGCTACACCTTC
CAWSHTYGLRVFGGYTF
>13|TRBV27|-|TRBJ1-1|-
TGTGCCAGCAGTAACAGCCGGGGCACTGAAGCTTTCTTT
CASSNSRGTEAFF
>14|TRBV2|TRBD1|TRBJ1-1|few
TGTGCCAGCACTCGACAGGGCCTGAACACTGAAGCTTTCTTT
CASTRQGLNTEAFF
>13|TRBV6-6|-|TRBJ2-5|few
TGTGCCAGCGTAAATGGGGCCCGGGAGACCCAGTACTTC
CASVNGARETQYF